The 14 T cell receptor beta chains below were found in one sample sequenced in a study of human T cells and chemical hapten exposure. Indicated time point: pre-sensitization, week 0. The treatment: therapeutic diphenylcyclopropenone sensitization with weekly scalp DPC. TCRdb redid the calling of the RACE reads with MiXCR, one entry per CDR3 protein. Of about 290,000 distinct CDR3 sequences in the sample, just under 8% were seen once. Sequencing used whole blood, obtained in connection with sensitization to the hapten diphenylcyclopropenone (DPC). These receptors came from a man between 18 and 29 years old with alopecia areata. Some clones in this sample may be carry-over from other donors' samples.

This clonotype was recorded at least ten times. The gene calls are TRBV29-1 and TRBJ2-3; the match to TRBD2 covers 11 bases. V shed 4 bases, J shed 2 bases, and the junction held 5 bases outside the gene matches. This CDR3 has 15 amino acids. Germline lookup yields CDR1 SQVTM and CDR2 ANQGSEA. CDR3 in DNA: TGCAGCGTTGTACTAGCGGGGGCGTCCACAGATACGCAGTATTTT. It translates to CSVVLAGASTDTQYF.

This clonotype was seen more than once but under ten times. This CDR3 reads CASSYSGGASYEQYF. For the CDR3, the DNA is TGTGCCAGCAGTTACTCGGGGGGGGCTAGCTACGAGCAGTACTTC. The chain links TRBV6-6 to TRBJ2-7, with D possibly being TRBD2 (7 bases). Trimming pared 0 bases from V and 3 bases from J, leaving 12 bases between. The germline V gene has CDR1 MNHNY and CDR2 SVGAGI (reference sequence). The CDR3 runs to 15 residues.

The chain carries TRBV27 and TRBJ1-4, with D tentatively TRBD1 (5 bases). The length of the CDR3 is 15 residues. V lost 2 bases, J lost 7 bases, and 14 bases lay in between. Germline values: CDR1 MNHEY, CDR2 SMNVEV (reference sequence). CDR3 residues: CASSLQGRWPEKLFF. Written as DNA, the CDR3 is TGTGCCAGCAGTTTACAGGGCAGATGGCCTGAAAAACTGTTTTTT.

This clonotype was counted many times. The rearrangement joins TRBV18 to TRBJ1-1; possible D gene TRBD1, 5 bases. The V end was cut by 2 bases, the J end by 3 bases, with 10 bases between. CDR1 and CDR2 from the germline V gene are KGHSH and LQKENI. CDR3 length equals 14 residues. Here the CDR3 DNA reads TGTGCCAGCTCACCAGGGGGACTGGACACTGAAGCTTTCTTT. This sequence encodes CASSPGGLDTEAFF.

This clonotype has only a few counts. The chain employs TRBV10-3 and TRBJ2-3; 8 nucleotides match TRBD2. The CDR3 is 16 residues long. With 6 bases clipped from V and 2 bases from J, the junction kept 10 bases outside the gene matches. The germline gives CDR1 ENHRY, CDR2 SYGVKD. The CDR3: CAISRELAGFTDTQYF. CDR3 DNA sequence: TGTGCCATCAGCAGAGAGCTAGCGGGCTTCACAGATACGCAGTATTTT.

Here the CDR3 reads CSAALDSYEQYF. DNA for the CDR3: TGCAGCGCCGCACTGGACTCCTACGAGCAGTACTTC. This sequence joins TRBV29-1 and TRBJ2-7; D not certain. Trimming took 7 bases from V and 0 from J, leaving 10 bases between them. Germline CDR1 reads SQVTM; CDR2 reads ANQGSEA. The CDR3 has 12 residues.

J is TRBJ2-7 and V is TRBV25-1, with D tentatively TRBD1 (5 bases). Trimming stripped 5 bases from V and 6 bases from J, with 8 bases between. Germline V CDR1 and CDR2: MGHDK, SYGVNS. This CDR3 is 11 amino acids long. In DNA, the CDR3 is TGTGCCAGCAGTCAAGGGGCCGAGCAGTACGTC. The encoded protein is CASSQGAEQYV.

Only a few counts were recorded for this clonotype. The V gene is TRBV7-9, the J gene TRBJ2-2; 8 positions agree with TRBD1. The V and J ends lost 5 bases and 7 bases, in that order; junction bases with no gene match: 9. Germline CDR1 is SEHNR and CDR2 is FQNEAQ (reference sequence). This CDR3 has 15 residues. CDR3 amino acids: CASSGGTGPVGELFF. The CDR3 DNA sequence: TGTGCCAGCAGCGGAGGGACAGGTCCTGTCGGGGAGCTGTTTTTT.

This clonotype was seen a handful of times. The genes are TRBV5-6 and TRBJ2-5; TRBD1 matches 7 bases. Germline CDR1 is SGHDT and CDR2 is YYEEEE. The CDR3 runs to 13 residues. The V gene end was trimmed by 3 bases and the J gene end by 7 bases; junction bases not matched to a gene: 6. The CDR3 DNA reads as TGTGCCAGCAGCTACGGACAGGCCGTGACCCAGTACTTC. Amino acids: CASSYGQAVTQYF.

This clonotype was detected a few times. The V and J genes are TRBV6-2 or TRBV6-3 and TRBJ1-5; possible D gene TRBD1, 5 bases. V lost 2 bases, J lost 0 bases, and 14 bases lay in between. The CDR3 contains 17 residues. Germline CDR1 is MNHEY and CDR2 is SVGEGT. The CDR3 coding sequence is TGTGCCAGCAGTTACGATGGGGCAGCATATAGCAATCAGCCCCAGCATTTT. It specifies CASSYDGAAYSNQPQHF.

At least ten counts were recorded for this clonotype. The chain is built from TRBV5-6 and TRBJ2-7; D gene unclear. V lost 4 bases and J lost 2, with 13 bases in between. CDR1 and CDR2 from the germline V gene are SGHDT and YYEEEE. This CDR3 region has 14 residues. The chain's CDR3 is CASSRFWPTYEQYV. The CDR3 nucleotides read TGTGCCAGCAGCCGATTTTGGCCGACCTACGAGCAGTACGTC.

This clonotype occurred many times. The V and J genes are TRBV5-1 and TRBJ2-5; 7 bases are a match to TRBD2. Germline trimming cut 2 bases from V and 1 base from J; bases unmatched to any gene: 5. CDR1 is SGHRS, CDR2 YFSETQ, per germline. The CDR3 has 15 amino acids. The CDR3 region has the DNA TGCGCCAGCAGCTTTGGCAGCGGGGCCCAAGAGACCCAGTACTTC. It is translated as CASSFGSGAQETQYF. Complete variable domain (other parts from reference TRBV5-1 and TRBJ2-5): KAGVTQTPRYLIKTRGQQVTLSCSPISGHRSVSWYQQTPGQGLQFLFEYFSETQRNKGNFPGRFSGRQFSNSRSEMNVSTLELGDSALYLCASSFGSGAQETQYFGPGTRLLVL.

This clonotype has at least ten counts. The V and J genes are TRBV4-3 and TRBJ2-1; 8 positions agree with TRBD1. CDR3 length: 11 residues. Trimming cost V 4 bases and J 15 bases; bases outside gene matches: 5. Germline V CDR1 and CDR2: LGHNA, YSLEER. As DNA, the CDR3 is TGCGCCAGCAGCCTAGGACAGGGCCTGTTCTTC. Encoded protein: CASSLGQGLFF.

This clonotype was seen ten or more times. V usage is TRBV7-9 and J usage is TRBJ1-1; a possible D gene is TRBD1 (6 bases). V lost 5 bases and J lost 8, with 12 bases in between. CDR1 SEHNR and CDR2 FQNEAQ come from the germline V gene (reference sequence). CDR3 size: 12 residues. The CDR3 DNA reads as TGTGCCAGCAGCGTGGGGGCCTCAGAAGCTTTCTTT. Its translation: CASSVGASEAFF.